This is a list of T cell receptor beta chains from one sample in a study of post-analysis software for immune sequencing data. TCRdb processed the PCR reads anew with MiXCR; each CDR3 protein has one entry. The sample shows hundreds of thousands of distinct CDR3 sequences, less than 35% of them seen only once. The sequenced material came from blood. Source of these receptors: a girl aged 10 to 17 with multiple sclerosis. CDR3s include the opening cysteine and the closing phenylalanine or tryptophan.

V | CDR3
TRBV7-9 | CASSLIGQAREAFF
TRBV3-1 | CASGQIKKGPQHF
TRBV4-1 | CASSKIGSGANVLTF
TRBV24-1 | CATSDPGTAYEQYF
TRBV5-1 | CASSLRDRYGYTF
TRBV4-1 | CASSQVTHQETQYF
TRBV27 | CASSLQSSGEAFF
TRBV27 | CASSSLPSYGYTF
TRBV2 | CASSALGRVYGYTF
TRBV3-1 | CASKPRVGNTDTQYF
TRBV18 | CAGSPRQGQETQYF
TRBV29-1 | CSVIGYGYTF
TRBV12-3/TRBV12-4 | CASSPYGHSNYGYTF
TRBV7-2 | CASSLVRQRETQYF
TRBV9 | CASSADLRDIQYF
TRBV11-2 | CASSSGDYTEAFF
TRBV6-5 | CASAISEGQDEQFF
TRBV2 | CASSAFRGNTEAFF
TRBV20-1 | CSARDPASSGNTIYF
TRBV29-1 | CSAAGTGELFF
TRBV5-4 | CASSIGGPGTDTQYF
TRBV7-9 | CASSLALGSSQGTNEKLFF
TRBV29-1 | CSVEGALAGVPDTQYF
TRBV7-2 | CASSRDGQNEKLFF
TRBV15 | CATSRWVAGEKLFF
TRBV7-2 | CASSLVQTQYF
TRBV6-5 | CASSYVNRPSLNEQFF
TRBV15 | CATSRDLTARGEQYF
TRBV29-1 | CSVAATGTGAYNEQFF
TRBV5-1 | CASSLGHWNTEAFF
TRBV20-1 | CSARDGGSNEQFF
TRBV20-1 | CSASLSVQRTIAFF
TRBV28 | CASSTQGIYGYTF
TRBV7-9 | CASSLGQGSTEAFF
TRBV5-1 | CASSLGSGRTLLDSYEQYF
TRBV20-1 | CSAMTSGRHSGTDTQYF
TRBV7-2 | CASSLELSPSGNYNEQFF
TRBV5-1 | CASSELAGGPETQYF
TRBV27 | CASSPPTRAAYEQYF
TRBV20-1 | CSAVPGNQPQHF
TRBV10-3 | CAISDGGQGALHQPQHF
TRBV6-5 | CASRTDREDSEETQYF
TRBV5-4 | CASSPSPGLAGGKAGEQFF
TRBV20-1 | CSGNIEGGHSYEQYF
TRBV4-2 | CASSQGGQSAAEAFF
TRBV12-3/TRBV12-4 | CASSLGLSVETQYF
TRBV4-3 | CASSQDVGTAAQGDYTF
TRBV14 | CASSPWTSGRAEQYF
TRBV7-2 | CASSPPGPLGVYGYTF
TRBV7-2 | CASSLSSGRIYEQYF
TRBV20-1 | CSARGLGGNGNQPQHF
TRBV20-1 | CSATRPPGQWNEKLFF
TRBV27 | CASSLLNEQFF
TRBV18 | CASSLGRDEYGYTF
TRBV11-2 | CASSSKVAASEQYF
TRBV9 | CASSDRGAGNTRTQYF
TRBV29-1 | CSVEAGLAGEQYF
TRBV29-1 | CSVGSKTGGMSYEQYF
TRBV7-2 | CASSFPGQGAPGYTF
TRBV2 | CASSVDRVGTEAFF